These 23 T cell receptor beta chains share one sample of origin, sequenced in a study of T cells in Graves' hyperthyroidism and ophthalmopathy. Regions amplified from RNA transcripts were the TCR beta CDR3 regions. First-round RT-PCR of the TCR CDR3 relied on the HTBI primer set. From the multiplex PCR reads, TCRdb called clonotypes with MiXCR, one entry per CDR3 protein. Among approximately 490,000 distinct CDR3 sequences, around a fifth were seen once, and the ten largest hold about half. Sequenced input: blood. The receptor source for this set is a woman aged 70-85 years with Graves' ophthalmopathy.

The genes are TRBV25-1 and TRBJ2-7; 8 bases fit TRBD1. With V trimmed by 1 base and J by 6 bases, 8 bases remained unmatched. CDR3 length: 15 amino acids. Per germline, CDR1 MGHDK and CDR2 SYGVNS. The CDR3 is CASSECWTGFCEQYF. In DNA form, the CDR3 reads TGTGCCAGCAGTGAATGCTGGACAGGGTTTTGCGAGCAGTACTTC.

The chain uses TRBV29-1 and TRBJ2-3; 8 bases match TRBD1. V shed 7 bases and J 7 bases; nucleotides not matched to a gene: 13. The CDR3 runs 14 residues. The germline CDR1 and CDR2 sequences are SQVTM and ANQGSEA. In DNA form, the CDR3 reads TGCAGCGGATCAGGACAGGGACCTTTCCATACGCAGTATTTT. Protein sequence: CSGSGQGPFHTQYF.

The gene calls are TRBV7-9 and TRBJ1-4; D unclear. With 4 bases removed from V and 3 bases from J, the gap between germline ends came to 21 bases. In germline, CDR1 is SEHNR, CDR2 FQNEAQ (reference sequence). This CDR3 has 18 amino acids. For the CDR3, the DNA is TGTGCCAGCAGCTCCTCGACCGACCCAACTGTCGCTAATGAAAAACTGTTTTTT. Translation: CASSSSTDPTVANEKLFF.

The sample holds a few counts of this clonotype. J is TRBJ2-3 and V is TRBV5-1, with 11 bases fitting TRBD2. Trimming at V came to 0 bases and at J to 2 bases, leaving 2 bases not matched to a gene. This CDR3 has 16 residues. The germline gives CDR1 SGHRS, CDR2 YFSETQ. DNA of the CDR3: TGCGCCAGCAGCTTGGTGACTAGCGGGACCACAGATACGCAGTATTTT. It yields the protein CASSLVTSGTTDTQYF.

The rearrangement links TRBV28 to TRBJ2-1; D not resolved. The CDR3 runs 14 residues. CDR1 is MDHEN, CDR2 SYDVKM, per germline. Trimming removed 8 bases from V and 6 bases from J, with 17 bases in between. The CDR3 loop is CASSRWGLGNEQFF. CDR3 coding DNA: TGTGCCAGCTCGAGGTGGGGTCTGGGCAATGAGCAGTTCTTC.

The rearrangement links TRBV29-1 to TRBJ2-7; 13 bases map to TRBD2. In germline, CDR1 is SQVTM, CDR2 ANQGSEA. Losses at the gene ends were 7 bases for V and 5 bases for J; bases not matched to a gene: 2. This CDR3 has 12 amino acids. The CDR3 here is CSGGLAGNEQYF. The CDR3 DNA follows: TGCAGCGGGGGACTAGCGGGAAACGAGCAGTACTTC.

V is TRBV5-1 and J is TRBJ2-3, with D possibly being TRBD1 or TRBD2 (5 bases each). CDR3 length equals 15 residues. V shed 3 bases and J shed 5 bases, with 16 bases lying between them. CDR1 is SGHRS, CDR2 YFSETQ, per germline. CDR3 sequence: CASSSRGDRGDTQYF. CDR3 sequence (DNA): TGCGCCAGCAGCTCGCGAGGGGATCGGGGAGATACGCAGTATTTT. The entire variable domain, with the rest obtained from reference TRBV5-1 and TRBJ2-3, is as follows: KAGVTQTPRYLIKTRGQQVTLSCSPISGHRSVSWYQQTPGQGLQFLFEYFSETQRNKGNFPGRFSGRQFSNSRSEMNVSTLELGDSALYLCASSSRGDRGDTQYFGPGTRLTVL.

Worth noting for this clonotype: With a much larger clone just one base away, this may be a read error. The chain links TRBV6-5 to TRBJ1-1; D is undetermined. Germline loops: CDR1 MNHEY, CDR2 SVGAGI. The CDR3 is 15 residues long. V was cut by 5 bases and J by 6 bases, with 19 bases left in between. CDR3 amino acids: CASSHTSSRISEAFF. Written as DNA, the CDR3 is TGTGCCAGCAGTCACACCTCCAGTCGCATTTCTGAAGCTTTCTTT.

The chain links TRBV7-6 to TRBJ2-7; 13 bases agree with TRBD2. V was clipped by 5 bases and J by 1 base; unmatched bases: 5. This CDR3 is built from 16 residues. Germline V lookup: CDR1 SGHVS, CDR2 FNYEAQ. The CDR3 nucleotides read TGTGCCAGCAGCCCTGGACTAGCGGGAGCTTCCTACGAGCAGTACTTC. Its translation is CASSPGLAGASYEQYF. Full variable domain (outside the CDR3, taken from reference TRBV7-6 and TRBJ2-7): GAGVSQSPRYKVTKRGQDVALRCDPISGHVSLYWYRQALGQGPEFLTYFNYEAQQDKSGLPNDRFSAERPEGSISTLTIQRTEQRDSAMYRCASSPGLAGASYEQYFGPGTRLTVT.

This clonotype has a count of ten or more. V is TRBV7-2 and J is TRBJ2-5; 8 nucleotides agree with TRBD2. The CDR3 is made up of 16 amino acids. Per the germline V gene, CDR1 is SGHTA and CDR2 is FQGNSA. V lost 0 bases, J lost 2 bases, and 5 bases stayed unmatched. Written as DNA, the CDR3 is TGTGCCAGCAGCTTAGCGGCGGGAGGTCGGCAAGAGACCCAGTACTTC. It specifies CASSLAAGGRQETQYF.

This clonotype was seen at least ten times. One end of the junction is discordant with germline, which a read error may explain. CDR3 residues: CASSLEQSETQYF. Here the CDR3 DNA reads TGTGCTAGCAGCTTAGAACAGTCGGAGACCCAGTACTTC. The rearrangement joins TRBV7-7 to TRBJ2-5, with D unresolved. Germline values: CDR1 SSHAT, CDR2 FNYEAQ (reference sequence). There are 13 residues in the CDR3.

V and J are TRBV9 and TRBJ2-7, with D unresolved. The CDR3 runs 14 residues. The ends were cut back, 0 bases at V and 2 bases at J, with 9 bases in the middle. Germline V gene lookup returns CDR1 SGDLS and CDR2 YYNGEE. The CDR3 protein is CASSVGKAPYEQYF. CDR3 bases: TGTGCCAGCAGCGTAGGGAAGGCTCCCTACGAGCAGTACTTC.

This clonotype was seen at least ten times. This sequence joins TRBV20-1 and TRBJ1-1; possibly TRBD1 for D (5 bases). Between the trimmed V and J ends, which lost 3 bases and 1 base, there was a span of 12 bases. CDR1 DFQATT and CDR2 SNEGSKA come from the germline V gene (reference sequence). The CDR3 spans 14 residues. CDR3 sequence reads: CSASMGGPNTEAFF. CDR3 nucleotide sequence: TGCAGTGCTAGTATGGGGGGACCGAACACTGAAGCTTTCTTT.

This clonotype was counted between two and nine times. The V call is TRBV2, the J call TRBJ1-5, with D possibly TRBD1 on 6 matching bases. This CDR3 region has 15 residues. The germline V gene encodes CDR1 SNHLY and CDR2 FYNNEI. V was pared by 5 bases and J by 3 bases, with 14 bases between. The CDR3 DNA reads TGTGCCAGCAGTTCACAGGGCCCTAACAATCAGCCCCAGCATTTT. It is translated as CASSSQGPNNQPQHF. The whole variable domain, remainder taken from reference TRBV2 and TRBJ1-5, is EPEVTQTPSHQVTQMGQEVILRCVPISNHLYFYWYRQILGQKVEFLVSFYNNEISEKSEIFDDQFSVERPDGSNFTLKIRSTKLEDSAMYFCASSSQGPNNQPQHFGDGTRLSIL.

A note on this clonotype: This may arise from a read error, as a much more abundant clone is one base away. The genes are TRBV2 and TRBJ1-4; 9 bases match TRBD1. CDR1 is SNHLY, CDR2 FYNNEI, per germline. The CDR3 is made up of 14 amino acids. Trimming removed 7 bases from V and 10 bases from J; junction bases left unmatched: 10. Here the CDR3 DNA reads TGTGCCAGCATCATACAGGGGGCTGATGGAAAACTGTTTTTT. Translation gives CASIIQGADGKLFF.

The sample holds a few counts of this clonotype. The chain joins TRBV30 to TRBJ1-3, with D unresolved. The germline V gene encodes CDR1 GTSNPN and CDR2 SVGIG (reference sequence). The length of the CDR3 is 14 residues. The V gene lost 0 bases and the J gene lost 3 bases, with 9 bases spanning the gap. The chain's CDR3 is CAWSVSKLGNTIYF. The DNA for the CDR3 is TGTGCCTGGAGTGTTTCGAAACTTGGAAACACCATATATTTT.

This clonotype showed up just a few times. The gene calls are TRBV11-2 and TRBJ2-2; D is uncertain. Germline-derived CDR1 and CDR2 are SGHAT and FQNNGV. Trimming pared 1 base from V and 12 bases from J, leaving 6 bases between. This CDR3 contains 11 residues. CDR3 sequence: CASSLGGQLFF. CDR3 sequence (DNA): TGTGCCAGCAGCTTAGGTGGCCAGCTGTTTTTT.

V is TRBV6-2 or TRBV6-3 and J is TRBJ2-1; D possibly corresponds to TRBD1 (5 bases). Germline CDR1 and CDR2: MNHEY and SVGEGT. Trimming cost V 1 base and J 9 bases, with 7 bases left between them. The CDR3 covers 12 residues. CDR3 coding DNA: TGTGCCAGCAGTTACTTGGGGCTTGAGCAGTTCTTC. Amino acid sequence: CASSYLGLEQFF.

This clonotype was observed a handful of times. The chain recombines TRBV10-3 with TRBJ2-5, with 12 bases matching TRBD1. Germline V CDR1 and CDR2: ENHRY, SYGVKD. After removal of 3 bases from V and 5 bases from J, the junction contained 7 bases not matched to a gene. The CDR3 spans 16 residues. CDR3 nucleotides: TGTGCCATCAGTGATAGGGGACAGGGGGCGTCGGAGACCCAGTACTTC. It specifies CAISDRGQGASETQYF.

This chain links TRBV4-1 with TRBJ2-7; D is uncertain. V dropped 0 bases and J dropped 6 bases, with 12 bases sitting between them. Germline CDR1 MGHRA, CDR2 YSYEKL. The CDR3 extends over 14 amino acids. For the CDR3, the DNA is TGCGCCAGCAGCCAAGATCCCCTCAGACGCGAGCAGTACTTC. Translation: CASSQDPLRREQYF.

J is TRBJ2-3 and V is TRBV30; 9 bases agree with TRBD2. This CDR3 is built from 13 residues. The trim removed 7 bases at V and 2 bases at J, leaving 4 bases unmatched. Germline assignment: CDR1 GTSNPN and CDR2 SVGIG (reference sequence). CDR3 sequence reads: CASTSGPTDTQYF. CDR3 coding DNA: TGTGCCTCGACTAGCGGCCCCACAGATACGCAGTATTTT.

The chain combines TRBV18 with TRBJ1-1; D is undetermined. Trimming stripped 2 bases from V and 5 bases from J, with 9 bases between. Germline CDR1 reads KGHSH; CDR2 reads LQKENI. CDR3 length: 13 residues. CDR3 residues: CASSPTPGTEAFF. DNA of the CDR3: TGTGCCAGCTCACCAACTCCGGGAACTGAAGCTTTCTTT.

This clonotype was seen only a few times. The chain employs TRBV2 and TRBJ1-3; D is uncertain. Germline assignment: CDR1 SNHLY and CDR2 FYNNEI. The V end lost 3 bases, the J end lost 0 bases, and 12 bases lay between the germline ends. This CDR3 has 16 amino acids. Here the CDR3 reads CASSDATRISGNTIYF. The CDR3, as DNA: TGTGCCAGCAGTGATGCAACAAGAATCTCTGGAAACACCATATATTTT.